These T cell receptor beta chains were read from a single sample in a study of T cell responses to AZD1222 COVID-19 vaccine. The data were produced by immunoSEQ multiplex PCR, yet TCRdb's version contains in-frame clones alone and is incomplete. There are approximately 150,000 clones in the sample; around 85% occur only once, and roughly 0.98% lies in the top ten. Sequenced material: peripheral blood, taken 28 days after the second AZD1222 dose. Every receptor here comes from an adult who received the AZD1222 COVID-19 vaccine. Each CDR3 is given with its conserved first and last residue. A D gene is named only where the DNA matches it firmly. Part of the rows lack a size; the others show once, few, many or a class for expanded clones.

clone size: once; D gene: TRBD2; V gene: TRBV5-4; J gene: TRBJ2-3; CDR3 protein: CASSPSLAGDTDTQYF; CDR3 DNA: TGTGCCAGCAGCCCATCACTAGCGGGGGATACAGATACGCAGTATTTT
clone size: once; D gene: -; V gene: TRBV6-6; J gene: TRBJ1-1; CDR3 protein: CASRAHRDTMNTEAFF; CDR3 DNA: TGTGCCAGCAGGGCACACCGGGACACTATGAACACTGAAGCTTTCTTT
clone size: -; D gene: TRBD2; V gene: TRBV30; J gene: TRBJ2-7; CDR3 protein: CAWGGGGSFHEQYF; CDR3 DNA: TGTGCCTGGGGTGGCGGGGGAAGTTTCCACGAGCAGTACTTC
clone size: -; D gene: -; V gene: TRBV12-3/TRBV12-4; J gene: TRBJ2-3; CDR3 protein: CASRWGPADTQYF; CDR3 DNA: TGTGCCAGCAGGTGGGGCCCGGCAGATACGCAGTATTTT
clone size: -; D gene: -; V gene: TRBV29-1; J gene: TRBJ1-1; CDR3 protein: CSVERRLNTEAFF; CDR3 DNA: TGCAGCGTTGAACGCCGGTTGAACACTGAAGCTTTCTTT
clone size: -; D gene: -; V gene: TRBV2; J gene: TRBJ2-5; CDR3 protein: CASETWGQKYF; CDR3 DNA: TGTGCCAGCGAGACCTGGGGACAAAAGTACTTC
clone size: -; D gene: TRBD1; V gene: TRBV2; J gene: TRBJ1-5; CDR3 protein: CASSGGQGNMQPQHF; CDR3 DNA: TGTGCCAGCAGTGGGGGACAGGGGAATATGCAGCCCCAGCATTTT
clone size: once; D gene: -; V gene: TRBV27; J gene: TRBJ1-2; CDR3 protein: CASSLKGRSYGYTF; CDR3 DNA: TGTGCCAGCAGTTTAAAGGGGCGCTCCTATGGCTACACCTTC
clone size: -; D gene: TRBD1; V gene: TRBV4-2; J gene: TRBJ1-1; CDR3 protein: CASSQIQGAEAFF; CDR3 DNA: TGTGCCAGCAGCCAGATTCAGGGGGCCGAAGCTTTCTTT
clone size: few; D gene: -; V gene: TRBV28; J gene: TRBJ2-1; CDR3 protein: CASSFDGGLMENEQFF; CDR3 DNA: TGTGCCAGCAGTTTCGATGGGGGGCTCATGGAGAATGAGCAGTTCTTC
clone size: few; D gene: -; V gene: TRBV30; J gene: TRBJ1-6; CDR3 protein: CAWSEDSYNSPLHF; CDR3 DNA: TGTGCCTGGAGTGAGGATTCCTATAATTCACCCCTCCACTTT
clone size: -; D gene: TRBD1; V gene: TRBV12-3/TRBV12-4; J gene: TRBJ1-2; CDR3 protein: CASSPDRGYGYTF; CDR3 DNA: TGTGCCAGCAGTCCCGACAGGGGCTATGGCTACACCTTC
clone size: -; D gene: -; V gene: TRBV29-1; J gene: TRBJ1-2; CDR3 protein: CSVEDGPGGRYWGGYTF; CDR3 DNA: TGCAGCGTTGAAGATGGCCCCGGCGGGCGGTATTGGGGTGGCTACACCTTC
clone size: -; D gene: TRBD1; V gene: TRBV19; J gene: TRBJ1-1; CDR3 protein: CASSTGQGTEAFF; CDR3 DNA: TGTGCCAGTAGTACGGGACAGGGGACTGAAGCTTTCTTT
clone size: -; D gene: -; V gene: TRBV18; J gene: TRBJ2-7; CDR3 protein: CASSQGNYEQYF; CDR3 DNA: TGTGCCAGCTCACAGGGGAACTACGAGCAGTACTTC
clone size: -; D gene: TRBD2; V gene: TRBV19; J gene: TRBJ2-1; CDR3 protein: CASTGTSGAPRYNEQFF; CDR3 DNA: TGTGCCAGTACCGGGACTAGCGGGGCCCCAAGATACAATGAGCAGTTCTTC
clone size: -; D gene: TRBD1; V gene: TRBV9; J gene: TRBJ1-2; CDR3 protein: CASSPGTGTYGYTF; CDR3 DNA: TGTGCCAGCAGCCCGGGGACAGGGACCTATGGCTACACCTTC
clone size: -; D gene: -; V gene: TRBV4-3; J gene: TRBJ2-2; CDR3 protein: CASSRAGLTGELFF; CDR3 DNA: TGCGCCAGCAGCCGGGCAGGGCTCACCGGGGAGCTGTTTTTT
clone size: -; D gene: -; V gene: TRBV7-8; J gene: TRBJ1-2; CDR3 protein: CASSFSGLLLEPRGYTF; CDR3 DNA: TGTGCCAGCAGCTTCTCGGGCCTGCTCCTAGAGCCCAGGGGCTACACCTTC
clone size: -; D gene: TRBD2; V gene: TRBV19; J gene: TRBJ2-7; CDR3 protein: CASSIGARGGRYEQYF; CDR3 DNA: TGTGCCAGTAGTATAGGAGCCCGGGGGGGCCGGTACGAGCAGTACTTC
clone size: once; D gene: -; V gene: TRBV6-5; J gene: TRBJ2-1; CDR3 protein: CATRPGLYNEQFF; CDR3 DNA: TGTGCCACCCGTCCCGGGCTCTACAATGAGCAGTTCTTC
clone size: -; D gene: -; V gene: TRBV7-9; J gene: TRBJ1-1; CDR3 protein: CASSLQAGDTEAFF; CDR3 DNA: TGTGCCAGCAGCCTACAGGCCGGGGACACTGAAGCTTTCTTT